The 6 T cell receptor beta chains below come from one sample, sequenced in a study of T-cell reconstitution after alpha-beta-depleted transplantation in children. Preparing the TCRbeta library involved the use of unique molecular identifiers. TCRdb passed the PCR reads through MiXCR, listing each CDR3 protein once. Among some 190,000 distinct CDR3 sequences listed, around 10% were seen once. The starting material was PBMCs, obtained before TCRalphabeta/CD19-depleted stem cell transplant. These receptors were collected from a boy aged 2 to 9 with acute myeloid leukemia, due to receive a stem cell transplant.

This clonotype was seen many times. This sequence joins TRBV27 and TRBJ2-3; D is uncertain. The CDR3 has 15 amino acids. Germline CDR1 MNHEY, CDR2 SMNVEV (reference sequence). Trimming shortened V by 7 bases and J by 0 bases, and 14 bases separated the two germline ends. The CDR3 sequence: CASKWSYSSTDTQYF. CDR3 coding DNA: TGTGCCAGCAAATGGAGTTATTCTAGCACAGATACGCAGTATTTT.

In its sample, this clonotype was seen a few times. J is TRBJ2-1 and V is TRBV6-1; D perhaps matches TRBD2 (6 bases). The CDR3 length is 16 residues. V was clipped by 1 base and J by 4 bases, with 14 bases between them. CDR1 and CDR2 from the germline V gene are MNHNS and SASEGT. The CDR3 protein is CASSEGGGGSYNEQFF. The CDR3 bases are TGTGCCAGCAGTGAAGGAGGTGGGGGGAGTTACAATGAGCAGTTCTTC.

In its sample, this clonotype was seen many times. The gene calls are TRBV7-9 and TRBJ1-2; D not resolved. Between the trimmed V and J ends, which lost 5 bases and 8 bases, there was a span of 24 bases. This CDR3 is built from 16 residues. Germline loops: CDR1 SEHNR, CDR2 FQNEAQ (reference sequence). CDR3 DNA sequence: TGTGCCAGCAGCCCACGTCAGTTAGGGTTGGCTATCGGCTACACCTTC. Protein: CASSPRQLGLAIGYTF.

This clonotype was detected ten times or more. The chain couples TRBV12-3 or TRBV12-4 to TRBJ2-2, with 8 bases identical to TRBD2. CDR3 length: 15 amino acids. Losses at the gene ends were 5 bases for V and 2 bases for J; bases not matched to a gene: 4. CDR3 sequence reads: CASSPGGVNTGELFF. CDR3 sequence (DNA): TGTGCCAGCAGTCCCGGGGGGGTAAACACCGGGGAGCTGTTTTTT.

This clonotype has at least ten counts. J is TRBJ2-3 and V is TRBV20-1; 7 bases line up with TRBD1. V lost 4 bases and J lost 1; bases outside the gene matches: 5. Germline V CDR1 and CDR2: DFQATT, SNEGSKA (reference sequence). The CDR3 runs to 14 residues. The CDR3 protein is CSAIEGGGTDTQYF. DNA for the CDR3: TGCAGTGCTATTGAAGGGGGCGGCACAGATACGCAGTATTTT.

In this sample, this clonotype turned up many times. The J gene is TRBJ2-5, the V gene TRBV11-2, with 11 bases matching TRBD2. Losses at the gene ends were 1 base for V and 5 bases for J; bases not matched to a gene: 9. The length of the CDR3 is 17 residues. Germline lookup yields CDR1 SGHAT and CDR2 FQNNGV. The CDR3 nucleotides read TGTGCCAGCAGCTTAGGCCCACTAGCGGGGGCAGGGGAGACCCAGTACTTC. Amino acids: CASSLGPLAGAGETQYF.